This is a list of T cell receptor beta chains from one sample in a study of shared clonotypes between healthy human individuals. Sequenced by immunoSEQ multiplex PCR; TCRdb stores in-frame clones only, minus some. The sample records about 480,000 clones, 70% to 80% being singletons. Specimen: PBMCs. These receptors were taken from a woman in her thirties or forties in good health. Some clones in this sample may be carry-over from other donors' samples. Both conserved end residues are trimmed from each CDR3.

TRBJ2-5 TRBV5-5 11 ASSLGRQETQY
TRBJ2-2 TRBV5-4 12 ASSSQGGTGELF
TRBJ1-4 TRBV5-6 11 ASSLKGGEKLF
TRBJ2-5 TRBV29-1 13 SVVLGQGIQETQY
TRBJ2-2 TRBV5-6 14 ASSLWTGTAAGELF
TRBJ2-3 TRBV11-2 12 ASSSGTGGDTQY
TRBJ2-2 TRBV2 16 ASRPIPGLSPNTGELF
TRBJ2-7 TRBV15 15 ATSRDLPAGASYEQY
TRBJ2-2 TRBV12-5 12 ASGLGTSGSKLF
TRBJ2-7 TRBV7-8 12 ASTRDRGFGEQY
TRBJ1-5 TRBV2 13 ASSWTRGGNQPQH
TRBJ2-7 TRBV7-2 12 ASSLALSFYEQY
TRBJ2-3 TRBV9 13 ASSVDPQRTDTQY
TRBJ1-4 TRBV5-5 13 ASSLGPEDNEKLF
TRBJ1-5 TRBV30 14 AWSLDPGVSNQPQH
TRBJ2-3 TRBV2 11 AGAEPFTDTQY
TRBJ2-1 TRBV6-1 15 ASSAGTSGRPYNEQF
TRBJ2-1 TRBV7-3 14 ASSLGGSGNYNEQF
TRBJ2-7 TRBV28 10 VTAEGSYEQY
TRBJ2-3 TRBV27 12 ASSLSRGEDTQY
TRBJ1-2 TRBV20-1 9 GGDSNYGYT
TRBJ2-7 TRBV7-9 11 ASSFPETYEQY
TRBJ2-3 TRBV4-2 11 ASSPSSTDTQY
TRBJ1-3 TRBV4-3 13 ASSQDTGGGNTIY
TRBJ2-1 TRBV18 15 ASSLPGLADSYNEQF
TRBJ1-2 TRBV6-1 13 ASTQRGQLGYGYT
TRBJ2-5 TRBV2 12 ATHRGGSGETQY
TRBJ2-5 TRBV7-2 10 ASSLGRGLYH
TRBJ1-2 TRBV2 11 ASSIGRALGYT
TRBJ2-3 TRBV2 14 ASSEALRGGVDTQY
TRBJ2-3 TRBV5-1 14 ASSLADSYSTDTQY
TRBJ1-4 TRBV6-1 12 ASSIEPHNEKLF
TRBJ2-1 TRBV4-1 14 ASSAINLISYNEQF
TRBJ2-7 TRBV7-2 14 ASSLARGPSSYEQY
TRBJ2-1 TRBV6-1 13 ASSVQAGDYNEQF
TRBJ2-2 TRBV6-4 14 ASSDSGRANTGELF
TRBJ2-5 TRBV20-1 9 SAHVRGTQY
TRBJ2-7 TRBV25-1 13 ASSETGVLSYEQY
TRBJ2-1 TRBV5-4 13 ASSSYTGAYNEQF
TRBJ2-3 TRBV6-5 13 ASRKAGGGTDTQY
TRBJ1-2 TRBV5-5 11 ASSSTGDYGYT
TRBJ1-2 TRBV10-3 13 AISESAGRVEGYT
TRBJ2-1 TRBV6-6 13 ASSPSGRARYEQF
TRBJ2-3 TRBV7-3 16 ASSSPGQGDISTDTQY
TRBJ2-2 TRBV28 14 ASSVPGTGYAGELF